The 18 T cell receptor beta chains given below trace back to one sample, sequenced in a study of T cells in Graves' hyperthyroidism and ophthalmopathy. TCR beta CDR3 regions were amplified from RNA transcripts. HTBI primers drove first-round RT-PCR of the TCR CDR3. MiXCR, run by TCRdb on the multiplex PCR reads, gives a single entry per CDR3 protein. The sample carries a few hundred thousand distinct CDR3 sequences, roughly an eighth recorded once. The sample was blood. The receptor source for this set is a woman under 30 with Graves' hyperthyroidism.

This clonotype was seen many times. The chain uses TRBV20-1 and TRBJ2-5; D not certain. Between the trimmed V and J ends, which lost 8 bases and 5 bases, there was a span of 18 bases. CDR1 and CDR2 from the germline V gene are DFQATT and SNEGSKA (reference sequence). The CDR3 runs 13 residues. CDR3 residues: CSSNPPLEETQYF. The CDR3 bases are TGCAGTTCCAACCCCCCTTTGGAGGAGACCCAGTACTTC.

This clonotype was seen ten or more times. The DNA for the CDR3 is TGTGCCAGCAGCACAACGGCCCCGGGACTTAGGAGCACAGATACGCAGTATTTT. This codes for CASSTTAPGLRSTDTQYF. The chain couples TRBV11-3 to TRBJ2-3; weak D call: TRBD2 (6 bases). The germline V and J ends were trimmed by 5 bases and 0 bases, with 21 bases remaining between them. Germline V gene data show CDR1 as SGHNT and CDR2 as YENEEA. This CDR3 contains 18 residues.

This clonotype occurred a few times. V gene TRBV5-1 combines with J gene TRBJ1-1, with TRBD1 as a possible D gene (6 bases). V was clipped by 1 base and J by 1 base, with 8 bases between them. Per the germline V gene, CDR1 is SGHRS and CDR2 is YFSETQ. The length of the CDR3 is 14 residues. The DNA of the CDR3 is TGCGCCAGCAGCTTGTACAGGGCGAACACTGAAGCTTTCTTT. This translates into CASSLYRANTEAFF.

There are many counts of this clonotype. This rearrangement joins TRBV13 to TRBJ2-7; 7 bases agree with TRBD1. CDR1 is PRHDT and CDR2 is FYEKMQ in the germline V gene (reference sequence). The ends lost 4 bases at V and 1 base at J; junction bases unmatched: 7. This CDR3 contains 15 residues. The CDR3: CASSSGQKKSYEQYV. Written as DNA, the CDR3 is TGTGCCAGCAGCTCGGGACAGAAGAAATCCTACGAGCAGTACGTC.

This clonotype was found a few times. The V call is TRBV5-1, the J call TRBJ2-7; D is perhaps TRBD1 or TRBD2 (5 bases each). Germline lookup yields CDR1 SGHRS and CDR2 YFSETQ. V lost 4 bases to trimming and J lost 0 bases, with 11 bases between them. CDR3 length equals 14 residues. The CDR3 DNA reads TGCGCCAGCAGCCTACGGGACCCCTCCTACGAGCAGTACGTC. Translated, it gives CASSLRDPSYEQYV.

CDR3 region: CSARKQGNTGELFF. In DNA, the CDR3 is TGCAGTGCTAGGAAACAGGGGAACACCGGGGAGCTGTTTTTT. The chain recombines TRBV20-1 with TRBJ2-2; weak D call: TRBD1 (6 bases). This CDR3 spans 14 amino acids. V lost 3 bases, J lost 1 base, and 9 bases lay in between. Germline CDR1 and CDR2: DFQATT and SNEGSKA (reference sequence).

The chain employs TRBV20-1 and TRBJ2-7; D ambiguous. V was shortened by 3 bases and J by 7 bases, with 10 bases between the two germline ends. Per germline, CDR1 DFQATT and CDR2 SNEGSKA (reference sequence). This CDR3 contains 11 residues. The CDR3 bases are TGCAGTGCTAGCTCCTCGCGAGAGCAGTACTTC. Protein sequence: CSASSSREQYF.

In its sample, this clonotype was seen many times. V is TRBV2 and J is TRBJ1-3; tentative D call: TRBD1 (6 bases). With 2 bases removed from V and 3 bases from J, the gap between germline ends came to 11 bases. Germline loops: CDR1 SNHLY, CDR2 FYNNEI. The CDR3 has 15 amino acids. The CDR3 sequence: CASSESAGVGNTIYF. In DNA form, the CDR3 reads TGTGCCAGCAGTGAATCTGCAGGGGTTGGAAACACCATATATTTT.

This clonotype was found many times. This chain uses TRBV6-1 with TRBJ2-2, with 14 bases lining up with TRBD2. Losses at the gene ends were 8 bases for V and 4 bases for J; bases not matched to a gene: 12. This CDR3 region has 18 residues. The germline V gene has CDR1 MNHNS and CDR2 SASEGT. The CDR3 DNA follows: TGTGCCAGCCACAAGCCAGGGGGGACTAGCGGGAGCACCGGGGAGCTGTTTTTT. Encoded protein: CASHKPGGTSGSTGELFF.

This clonotype was seen ten or more times. V gene TRBV12-5 combines with J gene TRBJ2-2, with TRBD1 matching over 8 bases. The CDR3 is 18 amino acids. The germline gives CDR1 LGHNT, CDR2 FRNRAP. The V and J ends lost 1 base and 6 bases, in that order; junction bases with no gene match: 13. CDR3 DNA sequence: TGTGCTAGTGGTTTGGCCCGCCCGGGACAGGCGGTGGCCGGGGAGCTGTTTTTT. This sequence encodes CASGLARPGQAVAGELFF.

The V and J genes are TRBV3-1 and TRBJ1-3; no definite D call. V lost 8 bases and J lost 0, with 11 bases in between. The CDR3 is 14 residues long. The germline gives CDR1 LGHDT, CDR2 YNNKEL (reference sequence). The CDR3 DNA reads TGTGCCAGCGCCGGGAGCTTCTCTGGAAACACCATATATTTT. It translates to CASAGSFSGNTIYF.

This clonotype was seen more than once but under ten times. The chain links TRBV27 to TRBJ1-1, with D possibly matching TRBD1 (5 bases). V lost 8 bases, J lost 0 bases, and 10 bases lay in between. The germline gives CDR1 MNHEY, CDR2 SMNVEV (reference sequence). The CDR3 has 13 residues. As DNA, the CDR3 is TGTGCCAGCCAGGCGGGGCTGAACACTGAAGCTTTCTTT. This sequence encodes CASQAGLNTEAFF.

At least ten counts were recorded for this clonotype. J is TRBJ2-5 and V is TRBV2, with D hard to call. The CDR3 extends over 13 amino acids. CDR1 and CDR2 (germline): SNHLY, FYNNEI. The V end lost 3 bases, the J end lost 5 bases, and 10 bases lay between the germline ends. CDR3 in amino acids: CASSDWVGETQYF. Here the CDR3 DNA reads TGTGCCAGCAGTGATTGGGTCGGGGAGACCCAGTACTTC.

This chain uses TRBV7-9 with TRBJ1-1; a weak D match, TRBD1 (6 bases). This CDR3 is 13 amino acids long. V lost 1 base and J lost 11, with 14 bases in between. From germline, CDR1 is SEHNR and CDR2 FQNEAQ (reference sequence). CDR3 residues: CASSLGDTLGAFF. As DNA, the CDR3 is TGTGCCAGCAGCTTAGGGGACACCCTAGGGGCTTTCTTT.

This clonotype appeared a few times. The rearrangement links TRBV27 to TRBJ1-5; 12 nucleotides agree with TRBD1. With 3 bases clipped from V and 9 bases from J, the junction kept 12 bases outside the gene matches. There are 17 residues in the CDR3. Germline CDR1 and CDR2: MNHEY and SMNVEV (reference sequence). In DNA, the CDR3 is TGTGCCAGCAGTTTCGGTTCGGGACAGGGGGCCTACCTGCCCCAGCATTTT. Translation: CASSFGSGQGAYLPQHF.

This clonotype turned up a few times. This may stem from a read error, because a much larger clone lies one nucleotide away. The chain carries TRBV10-3 and TRBJ1-1; no definite D call. This CDR3 is 12 amino acids long. The germline V gene has CDR1 ENHRY and CDR2 SYGVKD. CDR3 nucleotide sequence: TGTGCCATCGGTGATGAGCAGTATAAAGCTTTCTTT. It is translated as CAIGDEQYKAFF.

The chain couples TRBV4-1 to TRBJ2-7; 9 nucleotides agree with TRBD1. V dropped 6 bases and J dropped 0; count of bases not matched to a gene: 6. This CDR3 is 15 amino acids long. CDR1 is MGHRA, CDR2 YSYEKL, per germline. CDR3 bases: TGCGCCAGCAGTCCTAGGACAGGGGCCTCCTACGAGCAGTACTTC. This encodes CASSPRTGASYEQYF.

This clonotype was seen ten or more times. The chain recombines TRBV6-1 with TRBJ1-2; D remains unclear. The CDR3 is 15 amino acids. In germline, CDR1 is MNHNS, CDR2 SASEGT. V shed 6 bases and J shed 7 bases, with 21 bases lying between them. CDR3 protein: CASRYLGLSPGGYTF. In DNA, the CDR3 is TGTGCCAGCAGGTACTTGGGCCTTTCTCCAGGTGGCTACACCTTC.